This T cell receptor (beta chain) originates from a study of T cells in Graves' hyperthyroidism and ophthalmopathy. Study context: Peripheral blood was taken when the disease was first diagnosed, before any treatment began.

This clonotype was detected many times. Its antigen is undetermined. The TCR beta CDR3 regions underwent amplification using RNA transcripts as the source. HTBI primers were employed in a first-round RT-PCR of the TCR CDR3. TCRdb passed the multiplex PCR reads through MiXCR, listing each CDR3 protein once. Of 350,000 to 400,000 distinct CDR3 sequences in the sample, 15% to 20% are singletons; the top ten hold roughly 3.5%. General study findings and limits: Ophthalmopathy got predicted by the model a median around six months before its onset.

This receptor was identified in a woman aged 18-29 years with Graves' hyperthyroidism. The specimen sequenced was blood.

The CDR3 DNA reads as TGTGCCAGCAGTGAAGAGTCTGTGAACACTGAAGCTTTCTTT. It specifies CASSEESVNTEAFF. The chain uses TRBV6-1 and TRBJ1-1; D is unclear. Between the trimmed V and J ends, which lost 1 base and 0 bases, there was a span of 6 bases. From germline, CDR1 is MNHNS and CDR2 SASEGT. CDR3 length equals 14 residues.